The subject of this entry is one TCR beta chain. Its antigen is currently unknown. This sample was included in a study of shared clonotypes between healthy human individuals. Per sorted-subset replicate PCR, input was approximately 0.2 ug DNA, representing roughly 29,000 T cell genomes. Method: immunoSEQ multiplex PCR; TCRdb's copy keeps in-frame clones and lacks some. The sample comprises fewer than 1.6 million clones, around 98.5% of which are singletons, and 0.36% rests with the top ten. Trimming cost V 4 bases and J 4 bases; bases outside gene matches: 9. The CDR3 loop spans 17 amino acids. Germline V gene data show CDR1 as SGHNT and CDR2 as YENEEA. Whole-study findings and limits: Among a few donors, approximately 5.4% of naive CD4 clonotypes were found in common. Donor scarcity curtailed the genetic and exposure-history diversity represented herein.

This chain links TRBV11-3 with TRBJ2-2, with 10 bases that match TRBD2. Sequencing was done on a sample of naive CD4+ T cells sorted from blood. This sample's subset: CD45RA+ positively selected. This receptor was identified in a man under 40 in good health. In DNA form, the CDR3 reads TGTGCCAGCAGCTCTAGCGGGAGATTCCATGGCACCGGGGAGCTGTTTTTT. Translation gives CASSSSGRFHGTGELFF.